The 11 T cell receptor beta chains below were found in one sample sequenced in a study of T cell repertoires in cytomegalovirus infection. TCRdb analysed the reads with MiXCR anew, one entry per CDR3 protein. Among 650,000 to 900,000 distinct CDR3 sequences, 25% to 30% were seen once, and the ten largest hold 10% to 15%. No antigen is known for these receptors. Sequenced material: cultured CD8+ T cells from PBMCs, taken from culture after CMV antigen stimulation. Receptors originate from a human donor in good health (CMV status not recorded). Some clones in this sample may be carry-over from other donors' samples.

This clonotype occurred a few times. The rearrangement uses TRBV7-6 and TRBJ2-7; D gene unclear. V was pared by 4 bases and J by 5 bases, with 6 bases between. From germline, CDR1 is SGHVS and CDR2 FNYEAQ. CDR3 length: 11 amino acids. CDR3 amino acids: CASSSNHEQYF. The CDR3 DNA is TGTGCCAGCAGCTCCAACCACGAGCAGTACTTC.

The rearrangement links TRBV7-9 to TRBJ2-2; D perhaps matches TRBD1 (6 bases). The germline V gene has CDR1 SEHNR and CDR2 FQNEAQ (reference sequence). The CDR3 extends over 17 amino acids. V dropped 5 bases and J dropped 0 bases, with 16 bases sitting between them. The CDR3 here is CASSVLQGSANTGELFF. The CDR3 region has the DNA TGTGCCAGCAGCGTATTACAGGGTAGCGCGAACACCGGGGAGCTGTTTTTT.

This clonotype was seen ten or more times. This chain uses TRBV7-2 with TRBJ2-3; 10 positions match TRBD1. Germline CDR1 and CDR2: SGHTA and FQGNSA. The CDR3 runs to 17 residues. With V trimmed by 4 bases and J by 0 bases, 7 bases remained unmatched. CDR3 coding DNA: TGTGCCAGCAGCTATCCGACAGGGGGCCCCAGCACAGATACGCAGTATTTT. Translating gives CASSYPTGGPSTDTQYF. Filled out from reference TRBV7-2 and TRBJ2-3, the complete variable domain reads GAGVSQSPSNKVTEKGKDVELRCDPISGHTALYWYRQSLGQGLEFLIYFQGNSAPDKSGLPSDRFSAERTGGSVSTLTIQRTQQEDSAVYLCASSYPTGGPSTDTQYFGPGTRLTVL.

The rearrangement links TRBV9 to TRBJ1-3, with D unclear. Germline V CDR1 and CDR2: SGDLS, YYNGEE. This CDR3 has 15 residues. Trimming removed 4 bases from V and 0 bases from J, with 11 bases in between. The CDR3, as DNA: TGTGCCAGCAGCCCCGGAGGCAGCTCTGGAAACACCATATATTTT. Translated, it gives CASSPGGSSGNTIYF.

The table lists this clonotype with a few counts. This chain uses TRBV10-3 with TRBJ1-1, with TRBD1 as a possible D gene (6 bases). This CDR3 region has 10 residues. Looked up from germline, CDR1 is ENHRY and CDR2 is SYGVKD. V was clipped by 10 bases and J by 5 bases, with 8 bases between them. The CDR3 DNA reads as TGTGCCACACAGGGAACTGAAGCTTTCTTT. Translated, it gives CATQGTEAFF.

The CDR3 spells CASSKTRAYEQYF. In nucleotides, the CDR3 is TGTGCCAGCAGTAAAACCCGGGCGTACGAGCAGTACTTC. J is TRBJ2-7 and V is TRBV6-1; D remains unclear. Deletions cut 5 bases from V and 4 bases from J, with 12 bases between. The CDR3 covers 13 residues. Germline V gene data show CDR1 as MNHNS and CDR2 as SASEGT.

The sample holds a few counts of this clonotype. The gene calls are TRBV7-3 and TRBJ2-2, with D maybe TRBD1 (6 bases). The germline V and J ends were trimmed by 0 bases and 5 bases, with 16 bases remaining between them. The CDR3 spans 17 residues. Germline lookup yields CDR1 SGHTA and CDR2 FQGTGA. CDR3 sequence (DNA): TGTGCCAGCAGCTTAACTACGACAGGACCGTTTACCGGGGAGCTGTTTTTT. Translation: CASSLTTTGPFTGELFF.

V and J are TRBV28 and TRBJ2-2; TRBD1 agrees at 7 bases. The CDR3 is 15 amino acids. With V trimmed by 5 bases and J by 2 bases, 5 bases remained unmatched. Germline loops: CDR1 MDHEN, CDR2 SYDVKM. The CDR3 spells CASSPWDSNTGELFF. CDR3 bases: TGTGCCAGCAGTCCCTGGGACAGCAACACCGGGGAGCTGTTTTTT.

The rearrangement links TRBV7-6 to TRBJ2-1, with unresolved D. The CDR3 runs 14 residues. CDR1 is SGHVS and CDR2 is FNYEAQ in the germline V gene. Deletions cut 4 bases from V and 6 bases from J, with 13 bases between. CDR3 region: CASSSGRWGNEQFF. The CDR3 coding sequence is TGTGCCAGCAGCTCCGGGCGGTGGGGCAATGAGCAGTTCTTC.

In DNA, the CDR3 is TGCGCCAGCAGCCAAGAGGGTACCTACAATGAGCAGTTCTTC. Residues: CASSQEGTYNEQFF. The chain couples TRBV4-1 to TRBJ2-1; D gene uncertain. V gave up 0 bases and J gave up 2 bases, with 5 bases separating them. CDR3 size: 14 residues. Germline loops: CDR1 MGHRA, CDR2 YSYEKL.

The chain uses TRBV14 and TRBJ2-1; D could derive from TRBD1 or TRBD2 (5 bases each). From germline, CDR1 is SGHDN and CDR2 FVKESK. This CDR3 is built from 13 residues. The V and J ends lost 6 bases and 6 bases respectively, with 12 bases between them. DNA of the CDR3: TGTGCCAGCAGTCATGGGGGAAGCAATGAGCAGTTCTTC. Translated, it gives CASSHGGSNEQFF.